What follows is one TCR beta chain and its context. Its antigen is unknown. Produced via immunoSEQ multiplex PCR; TCRdb's table is partial and in-frame only. The sample shows 71,000 or so clones, approximately 90% of them seen only once. The data originate from a study of OX40 agonist ivuxolimab in advanced cancers. Regarding the study as a whole: Within 6 weeks, CD4+ and CD8+ blood T cells expanded clonally at 0.1 to 3.0 mg/kg.

The receptor comes from an adult with an advanced solid tumor such as melanoma, head and neck, liver or kidney cancer. The sequenced sample was CD4+ or CD8+ T cells sorted from blood, obtained in a trial of the OX40 agonist ivuxolimab.

The CDR3 DNA is TGTGCCAGCAGCGCTAGCGGGAGCGACAATGAGCAGTTCTTC. Its translation is CASSASGSDNEQFF. The chain joins TRBV9 to TRBJ2-1, with 10 nucleotides matching TRBD2. This CDR3 has 14 amino acids. Per the germline V gene, CDR1 is SGDLS and CDR2 is YYNGEE. Trimming removed 3 bases from V and 5 bases from J; junction bases left unmatched: 2.